Below, 10 T cell receptor beta chains from the same sample are listed, as sequenced in a study of blood T cell repertoires in COVID-19. Measured with immunoSEQ multiplex PCR; TCRdb has only the in-frame clones, and not every one. There are 250,000 to 350,000 clones in the sample; about 86% occur only once, and more than 15% lies in the top ten. What was sequenced was peripheral blood. The receptors originated from a person aged 70 to 85 with COVID-19, enrolled during active disease.

This chain uses TRBV11-2 with TRBJ1-5; 8 positions match TRBD1. The CDR3 contains 15 residues. The germline V gene encodes CDR1 SGHAT and CDR2 FQNNGV. V was pared by 5 bases and J by 5 bases, with 8 bases of the junction left unmatched. CDR3 bases: TGTGCCAGCAGCCCAGATTCGACAGGGGATCAGCCCCAGCATTTT. Protein sequence: CASSPDSTGDQPQHF.

The V gene is TRBV10-3, the J gene TRBJ2-7, with D tentatively TRBD1 (6 bases). The CDR3 has 11 amino acids. Trimming pared 2 bases from V and 10 bases from J, leaving 9 bases between. Germline CDR1 reads ENHRY; CDR2 reads SYGVKD. The CDR3 DNA follows: TGTGCCATCAGTGAGGGGGACAAACAGTACTTC. Translating gives CAISEGDKQYF.

On this clone itself: Other DNA sequences of this sample code for an identical CDR3. This chain uses TRBV7-2 with TRBJ2-7, with D tentatively TRBD1 (6 bases). Germline loops: CDR1 SGHTA, CDR2 FQGNSA. The CDR3 contains 14 residues. V was pared by 1 base and J by 2 bases, with 9 bases between. The DNA of the CDR3 is TGTGCCAGCAGCTTAGGAGCAGGGGCCTACGAGCAGTACTTC. Its translation: CASSLGAGAYEQYF.

The gene calls are TRBV3-1 (or the pseudogene TRBV3-2) and TRBJ2-3, with 10 nucleotides matching TRBD2. The ends lost 2 bases at V and 5 bases at J; junction bases unmatched: 10. Germline V lookup: CDR1 LGHDT, CDR2 YNNKEL (reference sequence). CDR3 size: 17 residues. The CDR3 bases are TGTGCCAGCAGCCAATACCACATAGCGGGGGGCGGAGATACGCAGTATTTT. Translation: CASSQYHIAGGGDTQYF.

V and J are TRBV24-1 and TRBJ2-1, with TRBD1 matching over 11 bases. The CDR3 loop spans 15 amino acids. Losses at the gene ends were 6 bases for V and 5 bases for J; bases not matched to a gene: 5. In germline, CDR1 is KGHDR, CDR2 SFDVKD. The CDR3 DNA reads as TGTGCCACCAGTTATGGACAGGGGGCCGACAATGAGCAGTTCTTC. Amino acid sequence: CATSYGQGADNEQFF.

The V gene is TRBV5-1, the J gene TRBJ2-7, with D possibly TRBD1 on 5 matching bases. Trimming stripped 4 bases from V and 2 bases from J, with 10 bases between. Per the germline V gene, CDR1 is SGHRS and CDR2 is YFSETQ. The CDR3 runs to 13 residues. The CDR3 protein is CASSQVTAYEQYF. The CDR3 nucleotides read TGCGCCAGCAGCCAAGTGACAGCCTACGAGCAGTACTTC.

As concerns this clone: The same CDR3 can be traced to other DNA sequences in this sample. The V and J genes are TRBV6-2 or TRBV6-3 and TRBJ1-5, with D perhaps TRBD1 (5 bases). V dropped 3 bases and J dropped 0 bases, with 18 bases sitting between them. The CDR3 loop spans 18 amino acids. CDR1 is MNHEY, CDR2 SVGEGT, per germline. CDR3: CASSYVVGAGVSNQPQHF. Written as DNA, the CDR3 is TGTGCCAGCAGTTATGTGGTAGGTGCGGGGGTTAGCAATCAGCCCCAGCATTTT.

V gene TRBV27 combines with J gene TRBJ2-1; 8 bases are a match to TRBD2. Unmatched junction bases numbered 13, after V lost 7 bases and J lost 8 bases. This CDR3 is 15 amino acids long. The germline V gene has CDR1 MNHEY and CDR2 SMNVEV (reference sequence). CDR3 region: CASTSSPSGYHEQFF. The CDR3 DNA follows: TGTGCCAGCACCTCGAGCCCTAGCGGGTACCATGAGCAGTTCTTC.

This clone was seen more than once but under ten times. This sequence joins TRBV2 and TRBJ2-4; a weak D match, TRBD2 (5 bases). Germline V gene data show CDR1 as SNHLY and CDR2 as FYNNEI. The CDR3 runs 18 residues. Trimming left V 0 bases short and J 3 bases short, with 18 bases between. CDR3 in amino acids: CASSEAVLRVMGKNIQYF. CDR3 DNA sequence: TGTGCCAGCAGTGAAGCAGTTTTGAGGGTAATGGGCAAAAACATTCAGTACTTC.

V and J are TRBV5-1 and TRBJ1-1; possible D gene TRBD1, 5 bases. Trimming left V 7 bases short and J 1 base short, with 11 bases between. The CDR3 is 13 amino acids. Germline V gives CDR1 SGHRS, CDR2 YFSETQ. In DNA, the CDR3 is TGCGCCAGCGGGGCCTTGGGGAACACTGAAGCTTTCTTT. As protein: CASGALGNTEAFF.